The clone carrying this T cell receptor (beta chain) has a handful of counts. Its antigen is still unknown. This sample is drawn from a study of beta chain features in type 1 diabetes. Expressed TCRB transcripts were sequenced, since all the RNA that had been isolated was reverse transcribed. Assay used: immunoSEQ multiplex PCR; TCRdb lists only in-frame clones, some missing. The table has 150,000 to 200,000 clones, approximately 8.8% seen once. Whole-study findings and limits: When Type 1 diabetes patients were examined, their TCRB CDR3s proved moderately but significantly shorter in all four CD4+ subsets.

CD4+ naive, central memory, regulatory and stem cell-like memory cells were sorted via CD45RO/CCR7/CD25/CD127/CD95/CD27. V lost 2 bases and J lost 4; bases outside the gene matches: 3. Germline values: CDR1 MRHNA, CDR2 SNTAGT. This CDR3 is 15 amino acids long. This receptor was identified in a woman aged 25 to 39 with type 1 diabetes. The sequencing input was central memory CD4+ T cells from blood. The chain employs TRBV6-4 and TRBJ2-1, with 9 bases aligning to TRBD2. CDR3 bases: TGTGCCAGCAGTGACATAGCGGGAGCATACAATGAGCAGTTCTTC. Protein: CASSDIAGAYNEQFF.